The source of this T cell receptor beta chain is a study of blood T cell repertoires in COVID-19. Study at large: Italy, Spain and the United States were the sources of the convalescent and acute COVID-19 samples. Sample material is recorded as cDNA or gDNA derived from T cells, B-cell-depleted T cells, or PBMCs.

Original processing notes: Reference gene primer amplification gave estimated nucleated cell counts. This table comes from immunoSEQ multiplex PCR, and its TCRdb copy is limited to in-frame clones, with some not included. That table gives V, J and clone size, and the DNA gave D and trimming. The sample gives about 200,000 clones, more than 75% of which show up once; around 6% is in the top ten. Allocation to cohorts depended on clinical history reported by the participants. Germline V gives CDR1 MNHEY, CDR2 SVGEGT. Trimming took 0 bases from V and 7 from J, leaving 10 bases between them. This CDR3 region has 13 residues.

The rearrangement uses TRBV6-2 or TRBV6-3 and TRBJ2-7; D gene ambiguous. Sequenced sample: PBMCs or T cells enriched from blood (not recorded which). The TCR comes from a man in his forties or fifties with acute COVID-19. CDR3: CASSYSSSREQYF. In nucleotides, the CDR3 is TGTGCCAGCAGTTACTCCTCTTCCCGGGAGCAGTACTTC.